The 29 T cell receptor beta chains below were found in one sample sequenced in a study of T cells after yellow fever vaccination. TCRdb called the 5' RACE reads again in MiXCR, with one record for every CDR3 protein. The table lists 500,000 to 650,000 distinct CDR3 sequences, more than 9% of them singletons, with more than 13% in the top ten. This specimen was PBMCs, taken on the day of the yellow fever booster vaccination. The receptor set was obtained from a man aged 25-40 years who received the YFV17D yellow fever vaccine.

The chain carries TRBV24-1 and TRBJ1-5, with D unresolved. The CDR3 has 12 amino acids. CDR1 and CDR2 from the germline V gene are KGHDR and SFDVKD. Trimming cost V 3 bases and J 2 bases, with 1 base left between them. In DNA, the CDR3 is TGTGCCACCAGTGATGGCAATCAGCCCCAGCATTTT. Its protein is CATSDGNQPQHF.

This clonotype was counted only a few times. The rearrangement joins TRBV20-1 to TRBJ1-2; TRBD1 matches 9 bases. V shed 1 base, J shed 1 base, and the junction held 4 bases outside the gene matches. The CDR3 loop spans 15 amino acids. The germline CDR1 and CDR2 sequences are DFQATT and SNEGSKA (reference sequence). The CDR3 region is CSARAGTGFNYGYTF. CDR3 sequence (DNA): TGCAGTGCTAGAGCCGGGACAGGGTTTAACTATGGCTACACCTTC.

This clonotype occurred many times. V and J are TRBV5-5 and TRBJ2-1; possibly TRBD2 for D (6 bases). In germline, CDR1 is SGHKS, CDR2 YYEKEE (reference sequence). V was trimmed by 0 bases and J by 8 bases, leaving 15 bases between them. The CDR3 totals 15 residues. The DNA of the CDR3 is TGTGCCAGCAGCTTGGTCGCGGGACCCCCTGATGAGCAGTTCTTC. Protein: CASSLVAGPPDEQFF.

The rearrangement uses TRBV21-1 and TRBJ2-1; the table calls TRBD1, which could not be checked here. TRBV21-1 is tagged as a pseudogene. The CDR3 runs to 16 residues. CDR3 sequence (DNA): TGTGCCAGCAGCAAAGATGGGGACGTAAGAAGAAATGAGCAGTTCTTC. This sequence encodes CASSKDGDVRRNEQFF.

There are a few counts of this clonotype. The chain recombines TRBV7-9 with TRBJ1-1, with unresolved D. Trimming took 5 bases from V and 5 from J, leaving 9 bases between them. The germline CDR1 and CDR2 sequences are SEHNR and FQNEAQ (reference sequence). The CDR3 spans 12 residues. CDR3 region: CASSQRMTEAFF. CDR3 nucleotide sequence: TGTGCCAGCAGCCAGCGCATGACTGAAGCTTTCTTT.

This clonotype was recorded at least ten times. The chain joins TRBV7-9 to TRBJ2-7; D unresolved. The CDR3 is 11 amino acids. The V end lost 8 bases, the J end lost 2 bases, and 7 bases lay between the germline ends. CDR1 SEHNR and CDR2 FQNEAQ come from the germline V gene (reference sequence). The chain's CDR3 is CASAETYEQYF. CDR3 in DNA: TGTGCCAGCGCGGAGACCTACGAGCAGTACTTC.

The chain uses TRBV7-2 and TRBJ2-1; 13 bases fit TRBD2. The CDR3 extends over 14 amino acids. The V gene end was trimmed by 4 bases and the J gene end by 16 bases; junction bases not matched to a gene: 10. Germline lookup yields CDR1 SGHTA and CDR2 FQGNSA. CDR3 nucleotides: TGTGCCAGCAGCTCATTCGGGACTAGCGGGACAAGCTTCTTC. Its translation is CASSSFGTSGTSFF.

This clonotype turned up a few times. This sequence joins TRBV6-2 or TRBV6-3 and TRBJ2-4; 8 positions match TRBD2. The V segment lost 7 bases and the J segment 2 bases; nucleotides outside the gene matches: 16. Germline V gives CDR1 MNHEY, CDR2 SVGEGT. The CDR3 is 18 residues long. The chain's CDR3 is CASTPAVSGVNPKNIQYF. The CDR3 DNA sequence: TGTGCCAGCACGCCCGCGGTTAGCGGGGTAAACCCCAAAAACATTCAGTACTTC.

The chain links TRBV13 to TRBJ1-1, with unresolved D. V gave up 5 bases and J gave up 7 bases, with 14 bases separating them. The germline V gene has CDR1 PRHDT and CDR2 FYEKMQ (reference sequence). The CDR3 length is 13 residues. CDR3 sequence reads: CASSPALGNEAFF. CDR3 bases: TGTGCCAGCAGCCCCGCGTTGGGGAATGAAGCTTTCTTT.

V gene TRBV14 combines with J gene TRBJ2-7; D unclear. With 3 bases removed from V and 7 bases from J, the gap between germline ends came to 13 bases. CDR1 and CDR2 from the germline V gene are SGHDN and FVKESK. The CDR3 consists of 13 residues. The CDR3 here is CASSQFFQREQYF. CDR3 coding DNA: TGTGCCAGCAGCCAGTTCTTCCAACGGGAGCAGTACTTC.

This clonotype was recorded a few times. This chain links TRBV4-2 with TRBJ2-6; D remains unclear. Germline V lookup: CDR1 LGHNA, CDR2 YNFKEQ. V gave up 4 bases and J gave up 0 bases, with 19 bases separating them. This CDR3 is 19 amino acids long. The CDR3: CASSPRPGASNSGANVLTF. The CDR3 DNA reads as TGTGCCAGCAGCCCGCGCCCAGGTGCCTCCAACTCTGGGGCCAACGTCCTGACTTTC.

V gene TRBV3-1 combines with J gene TRBJ2-5; possible D gene TRBD2, 5 bases. The V gene's germline CDR1 is LGHDT and CDR2 YNNKEL (reference sequence). V shed 3 bases and J shed 7 bases, with 15 bases lying between them. The CDR3 is 14 amino acids. Here the CDR3 reads CASSHTTREGTQYF. For the CDR3, the DNA is TGTGCCAGCAGCCACACGACTCGGGAAGGGACCCAGTACTTC.

This clonotype has at least ten counts. The V call is TRBV5-1, the J call TRBJ2-5; D is uncertain. Trimming took off 0 bases at V and 5 bases at J, with 5 bases between the two ends. CDR1 and CDR2 (germline): SGHRS, YFSETQ. This CDR3 has 12 residues. CDR3 loop: CASSLVSETQYF. CDR3 DNA: TGCGCCAGCAGCTTGGTGAGCGAGACCCAGTACTTC.

This clonotype came up a few times. The chain employs TRBV7-2 and TRBJ2-1; tentative D call: TRBD2 (6 bases). V was shortened by 6 bases and J by 7 bases, with 19 bases between the two germline ends. The CDR3 is 15 amino acids. The germline CDR1 and CDR2 sequences are SGHTA and FQGNSA. The CDR3 is CASRSPGLPLNEQFF. The CDR3, as DNA: TGTGCCAGCAGGTCTCCGGGACTCCCTCTGAATGAGCAGTTCTTC. The complete variable domain, with remaining parts taken from reference TRBV7-2 and TRBJ2-1, reads GAGVSQSPSNKVTEKGKDVELRCDPISGHTALYWYRQSLGQGLEFLIYFQGNSAPDKSGLPSDRFSAERTGGSVSTLTIQRTQQEDSAVYLCASRSPGLPLNEQFFGPGTRLTVL.

This clonotype was found many times. This chain connects TRBV6-5 to TRBJ2-7; TRBD1 might be the D (6 bases). The ends were cut back, 7 bases at V and 0 bases at J, with 7 bases in the middle. Per germline, CDR1 MNHEY and CDR2 SVGAGI. This CDR3 is built from 12 residues. DNA of the CDR3: TGTGCCAGCACGGACAGCTCCTACGAGCAGTACTTC. Translating it yields CASTDSSYEQYF.

This clonotype was detected only a few times. The chain couples TRBV20-1 to TRBJ2-5; D is undetermined. CDR1 DFQATT and CDR2 SNEGSKA come from the germline V gene (reference sequence). The CDR3 sequence is 11 residues long. V dropped 0 bases and J dropped 13 bases, with 12 bases sitting between them. The CDR3 DNA follows: TGCAGTGCTAGAGATTTGTTAGGAGCGTACTTC. Translating it yields CSARDLLGAYF.

This clonotype was seen only a few times. The chain carries TRBV6-5 and TRBJ1-6; D gene unclear. Germline lookup yields CDR1 MNHEY and CDR2 SVGAGI. This CDR3 contains 12 residues. V was shortened by 5 bases and J by 10 bases, with 9 bases between the two germline ends. The chain's CDR3 is CASSTPGSPLHF. CDR3 DNA: TGTGCCAGCAGTACTCCGGGGTCACCCCTCCACTTT.

This clonotype was detected only a few times. The J gene is TRBJ2-1, the V gene TRBV11-2; 11 bases map to TRBD2. Germline loops: CDR1 SGHAT, CDR2 FQNNGV. Unmatched junction bases numbered 11, after V lost 1 base and J lost 9 bases. This CDR3 contains 17 residues. CDR3 in DNA: TGTGCCAGCAGCTTAGGTTTAACTAGCGGGGGCATGGGTGAGCAGTTCTTC. Protein: CASSLGLTSGGMGEQFF.

About this clonotype itself: Mismatch with germline at one junction end may stem from a read error. J is TRBJ2-2 and V is TRBV2; 7 bases map to TRBD2. The CDR3 runs to 15 residues. The germline CDR1 and CDR2 sequences are SNHLY and FYNNEI. CDR3 region: CASPVSGTSTGEQFF. In nucleotides, the CDR3 is TGTGCCAGCCCTGTAAGCGGGACCTCCACCGGGGAGCAGTTTTTT.

V and J are TRBV20-1 and TRBJ1-5; 7 bases align to TRBD1. CDR1 and CDR2 from the germline V gene are DFQATT and SNEGSKA (reference sequence). CDR3 length: 14 amino acids. Unmatched junction bases numbered 11, after V lost 3 bases and J lost 9 bases. Here the CDR3 reads CSASRDREGAPQHF. The CDR3 region has the DNA TGCAGTGCTAGCCGTGACAGGGAAGGTGCGCCCCAGCATTTT.

Ten or more counts support this clonotype. The chain employs TRBV3-1 and TRBJ2-2; 8 bases align to TRBD2. The CDR3 has 15 residues. After removal of 6 bases from V and 6 bases from J, the junction contained 9 bases not matched to a gene. The germline CDR1 and CDR2 sequences are LGHDT and YNNKEL (reference sequence). CDR3 coding DNA: TGTGCCAGCAGATTCGGGACTAGTATCGCCGGGGAGCTGTTTTTT. As protein: CASRFGTSIAGELFF.

The chain uses TRBV2 and TRBJ2-7, with 7 bases that match TRBD1. The junction had 9 bases not matched to a gene; V was cut back by 8 bases and J by 2 bases. CDR3 size: 14 residues. CDR1 and CDR2 from the germline V gene are SNHLY and FYNNEI. CDR3 DNA: TGTGCCAGCTCGGCGACAGGGTACCCCTACGAGCAGTACTTC. It translates to CASSATGYPYEQYF.

The sample holds a few counts of this clonotype. The chain is built from TRBV6-5 and TRBJ2-5; D might be TRBD1 (6 bases). The germline CDR1 and CDR2 sequences are MNHEY and SVGAGI. This CDR3 spans 15 amino acids. V was trimmed by 8 bases and J by 5 bases, leaving 21 bases between them. CDR3 DNA sequence: TGTGCCAGCTGGGCGAGACAGGTGGATTGGGAGACCCAGTACTTC. Translating it yields CASWARQVDWETQYF.

This clonotype was found a few times. The V call is TRBV25-1, the J call TRBJ2-5; 8 bases map to TRBD1. The CDR3 runs to 15 residues. CDR1 MGHDK and CDR2 SYGVNS come from the germline V gene. V was pared by 5 bases and J by 5 bases, with 10 bases of the junction left unmatched. CDR3 loop: CASSTGQGMLETQYF. For the CDR3, the DNA is TGTGCCAGCAGTACCGGACAGGGAATGTTGGAGACCCAGTACTTC.

The chain carries TRBV7-9 and TRBJ2-7; D perhaps matches TRBD2 (5 bases). This CDR3 is 14 amino acids long. With 1 base removed from V and 4 bases from J, the gap between germline ends came to 11 bases. Germline V CDR1 and CDR2: SEHNR, FQNEAQ (reference sequence). CDR3 protein: CASSLVGSRYEQYF. The DNA for the CDR3 is TGTGCCAGCAGCTTAGTGGGGAGTCGGTACGAGCAGTACTTC.

There are a few counts of this clonotype. The chain uses TRBV20-1 and TRBJ2-7; D possibly corresponds to TRBD1 (6 bases). CDR1 is DFQATT, CDR2 SNEGSKA, per germline (reference sequence). The CDR3 is 15 amino acids. V was clipped by 0 bases and J by 5 bases, with 17 bases between them. The CDR3 spells CSARDPLKGDDEQYF. As DNA, the CDR3 is TGCAGTGCTAGAGATCCGCTAAAGGGGGACGACGAGCAGTACTTC.

The genes are TRBV2 and TRBJ2-1; 16 bases agree with TRBD2. The junction had 4 bases not matched to a gene; V was cut back by 8 bases and J by 12 bases. The CDR3 is 13 residues long. The germline V gene has CDR1 SNHLY and CDR2 FYNNEI. CDR3 protein: CASGGLAGGGQFF. The DNA of the CDR3 is TGTGCCAGCGGGGGACTAGCGGGAGGGGGGCAGTTCTTC.

The V and J genes are TRBV15 and TRBJ2-2; tentatively, D is TRBD1 (5 bases). The CDR3 has 14 residues. V was pared by 3 bases and J by 5 bases, with 10 bases between. Germline V gene lookup returns CDR1 LNHNV and CDR2 YYDKDF (reference sequence). In DNA, the CDR3 is TGTGCCACCAGCAGCTCAGGGCGGACCGGGGAGCTGTTTTTT. Its translation: CATSSSGRTGELFF.

This clonotype was recorded at least ten times. An end of the junction differs from the germline gene, which may be a read error. The chain couples TRBV29-1 to TRBJ2-5; maybe TRBD2 (7 bases). CDR1 SQVTM and CDR2 ANQGSEA come from the germline V gene. The CDR3 sequence is 12 residues long. The CDR3 protein is CSIEGGEETQYF. In DNA, the CDR3 is TGCAGCATTGAAGGGGGGGAAGAGACCCAGTACTTC.